This entry features one T cell receptor beta chain sequence. Its antigen is still unknown. Authors of the study amplified TCR beta CDR3 regions from RNA transcripts. TCR CDR3 regions were first amplified by RT-PCR with HTBI primers. TCRdb re-called the multiplex PCR reads with MiXCR, one entry per CDR3 protein. The table shows about 400,000 distinct CDR3 sequences, with about 15% occurring only once. The V end was cut by 4 bases, the J end by 1 base, with 5 bases between. From germline, CDR1 is SGHRS and CDR2 YFSETQ. The CDR3 length is 13 residues. PBMCs came from more than 8.5 ml fresh peripheral blood. The data derive from a study of T cells in Graves' hyperthyroidism and ophthalmopathy. General observations from the study: Ophthalmopathy prediction by the model preceded onset by a median about 6 months. Researchers found most expanded thyroid clonotypes above 0.001 in blood as well. Stable hyperthyroidism was separated from ophthalmopathy by a model based on 13 V-J features.

V usage is TRBV5-1 and J usage is TRBJ2-2; D remains ambiguous. Sequenced input: blood. The TCR was taken from a woman younger than 45 with Graves' hyperthyroidism. CDR3 in DNA: TGCGCCAGCAGCGGTAGGAACACCGGGGAGCTGTTTTTT. Translation gives CASSGRNTGELFF.